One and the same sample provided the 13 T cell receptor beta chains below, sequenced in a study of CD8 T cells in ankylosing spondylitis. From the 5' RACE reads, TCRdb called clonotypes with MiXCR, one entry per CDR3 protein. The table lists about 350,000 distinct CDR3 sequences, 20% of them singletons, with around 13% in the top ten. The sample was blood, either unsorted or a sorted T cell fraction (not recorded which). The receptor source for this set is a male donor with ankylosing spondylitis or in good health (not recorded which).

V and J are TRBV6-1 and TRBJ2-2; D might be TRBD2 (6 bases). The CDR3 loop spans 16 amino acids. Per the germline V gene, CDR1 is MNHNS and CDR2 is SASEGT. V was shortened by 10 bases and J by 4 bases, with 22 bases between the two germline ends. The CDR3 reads CATSSGVGISTGELFF. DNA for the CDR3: TGTGCCACCTCCTCGGGGGTAGGGATTTCCACCGGGGAGCTGTTTTTT.

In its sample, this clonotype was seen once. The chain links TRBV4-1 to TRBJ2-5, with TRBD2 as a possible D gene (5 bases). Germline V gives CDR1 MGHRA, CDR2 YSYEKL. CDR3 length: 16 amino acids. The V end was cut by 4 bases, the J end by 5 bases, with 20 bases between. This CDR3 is CASSPPDPEGSETQYF. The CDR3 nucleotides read TGCGCCAGCAGCCCCCCCGACCCCGAAGGGAGTGAGACCCAGTACTTC.

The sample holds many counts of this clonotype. The CDR3 loop is CASSLGSLSYEQYF. The DNA of the CDR3 is TGTGCCAGCAGCTTGGGCAGCCTCTCCTACGAGCAGTACTTC. The gene calls are TRBV5-5 and TRBJ2-7, with no clear D. V shed 0 bases and J shed 0 bases, with 7 bases lying between them. CDR1 SGHKS and CDR2 YYEKEE come from the germline V gene (reference sequence). This CDR3 is 14 amino acids long. The full variable domain, rest sourced from reference TRBV5-5 and TRBJ2-7, is DAGVTQSPTHLIKTRGQQVTLRCSPISGHKSVSWYQQVLGQGPQFIFQYYEKEERGRGNFPDRFSARQFPNYSSELNVNALLLGDSALYLCASSLGSLSYEQYFGPGTRLTVT.

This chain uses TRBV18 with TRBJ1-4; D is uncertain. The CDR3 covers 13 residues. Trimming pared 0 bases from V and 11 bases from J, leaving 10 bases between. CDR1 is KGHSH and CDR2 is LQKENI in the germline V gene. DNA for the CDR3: TGTGCCAGCTCACCACCGAGGGCCGATAAACTGTTTTTT. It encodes CASSPPRADKLFF.

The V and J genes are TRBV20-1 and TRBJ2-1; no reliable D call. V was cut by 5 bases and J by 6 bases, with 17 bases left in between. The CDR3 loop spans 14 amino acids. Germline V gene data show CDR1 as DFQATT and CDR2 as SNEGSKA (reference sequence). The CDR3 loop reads CSAAPNTPANEQFF. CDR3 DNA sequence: TGCAGTGCTGCCCCCAATACCCCAGCCAATGAGCAGTTCTTC.

The CDR3 DNA follows: TGTGCCATAGGGGGGGGGCGCGTGACTGAAGCTTTCTTT. Amino acid sequence: CAIGGGRVTEAFF. This sequence joins TRBV2 and TRBJ1-1; TRBD1 is a possible D gene (6 bases). Trimming shortened V by 10 bases and J by 5 bases, and 17 bases separated the two germline ends. CDR1 is SNHLY, CDR2 FYNNEI, per germline. The CDR3 runs to 13 residues.

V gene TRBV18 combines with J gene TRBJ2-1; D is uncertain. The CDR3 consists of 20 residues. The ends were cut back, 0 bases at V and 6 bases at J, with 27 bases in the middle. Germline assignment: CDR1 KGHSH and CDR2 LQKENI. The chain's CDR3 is CASSPPGEVAATLSGNEQFF. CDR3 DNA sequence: TGTGCCAGCTCACCACCTGGGGAAGTTGCTGCCACGCTGTCGGGCAATGAGCAGTTCTTC.

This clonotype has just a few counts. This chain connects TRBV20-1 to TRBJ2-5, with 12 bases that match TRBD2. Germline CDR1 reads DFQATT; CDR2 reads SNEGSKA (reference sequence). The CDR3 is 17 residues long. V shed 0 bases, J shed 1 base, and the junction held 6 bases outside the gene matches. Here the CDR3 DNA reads TGCAGTGCTAGAGACCCGGGACTAGCGGGCCTCCAAGAGACCCAGTACTTC. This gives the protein CSARDPGLAGLQETQYF.

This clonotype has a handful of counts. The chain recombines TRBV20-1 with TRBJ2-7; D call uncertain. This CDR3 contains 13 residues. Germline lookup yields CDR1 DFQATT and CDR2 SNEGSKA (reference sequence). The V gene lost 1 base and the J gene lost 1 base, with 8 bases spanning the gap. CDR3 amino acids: CSARVPGSYEQYF. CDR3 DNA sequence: TGCAGTGCTAGAGTCCCGGGTTCCTACGAGCAGTACTTC.

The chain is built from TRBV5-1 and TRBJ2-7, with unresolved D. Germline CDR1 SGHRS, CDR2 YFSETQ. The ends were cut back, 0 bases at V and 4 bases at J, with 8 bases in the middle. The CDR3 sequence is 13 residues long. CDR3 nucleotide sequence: TGCGCCAGCAGCTTGGCTTGGGGATACGAGCAGTACTTC. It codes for CASSLAWGYEQYF.

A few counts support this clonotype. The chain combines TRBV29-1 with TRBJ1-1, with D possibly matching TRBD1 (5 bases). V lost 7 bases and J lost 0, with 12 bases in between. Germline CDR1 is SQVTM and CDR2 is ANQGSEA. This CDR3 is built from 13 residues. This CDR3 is CSASRDMNTEAFF. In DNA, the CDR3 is TGCAGCGCCTCCAGGGATATGAACACTGAAGCTTTCTTT.

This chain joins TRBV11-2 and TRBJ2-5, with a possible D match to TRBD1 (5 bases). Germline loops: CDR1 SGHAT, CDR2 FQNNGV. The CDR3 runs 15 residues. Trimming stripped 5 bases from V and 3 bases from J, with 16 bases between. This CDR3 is CASSGIGVGEETQYF. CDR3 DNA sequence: TGTGCCAGCAGCGGGATAGGGGTCGGCGAAGAGACCCAGTACTTC.

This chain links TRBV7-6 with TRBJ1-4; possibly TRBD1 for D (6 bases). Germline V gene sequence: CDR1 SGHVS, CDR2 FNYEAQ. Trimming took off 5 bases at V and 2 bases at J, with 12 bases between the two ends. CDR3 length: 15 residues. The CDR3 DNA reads TGTGCCAGCAGCCCCTGGACAGCGACTAATGAAAAACTGTTTTTT. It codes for CASSPWTATNEKLFF.